Below are 17 T cell receptor beta chains sequenced from a single sample in a study of blood T cell repertoires in COVID-19. The method was immunoSEQ multiplex PCR; TCRdb's version includes in-frame clones alone and lacks a portion of them. Of around 290,000 clones listed, roughly nine tenths were seen once; the top ten hold over 2%. The sample comprised peripheral blood. These receptors came from a woman aged 30 to 39 with COVID-19, enrolled during active disease.

The rearrangement uses TRBV9 and TRBJ2-1, with D unclear. Trimming cost V 4 bases and J 6 bases, with 20 bases left between them. Germline CDR1 is SGDLS and CDR2 is YYNGEE. This CDR3 contains 16 residues. CDR3 loop: CASSSRSSEQFNEQFF. Written as DNA, the CDR3 is TGTGCCAGCAGCTCCAGGTCGTCGGAACAATTCAATGAGCAGTTCTTC. Variable domain in full (rest from reference TRBV9 and TRBJ2-1): DSGVTQTPKHLITATGQRVTLRCSPRSGDLSVYWYQQSLDQGLQFLIQYYNGEERAKGNILERFSAQQFPDLHSELNLSSLELGDSALYFCASSSRSSEQFNEQFFGPGTRLTVL.

In DNA form, the CDR3 reads TGTGCCAGCAGCTCAGGGACTAGCGGGAATGAGCAGTTCTTC. It codes for CASSSGTSGNEQFF. The J gene is TRBJ2-1, the V gene TRBV7-9, with TRBD2 matching 12 bases. CDR3 length: 14 residues. Germline-derived CDR1 and CDR2 are SEHNR and FQNEAQ (reference sequence). J gave up 7 bases and V 4 bases, and 2 bases lay outside the gene matches.

This chain uses TRBV14 with TRBJ2-1; the match to TRBD2 covers 13 bases. Unmatched junction bases numbered 9, after V lost 0 bases and J lost 10 bases. Germline values: CDR1 SGHDN, CDR2 FVKESK. This CDR3 contains 17 residues. The CDR3 nucleotides read TGTGCCAGCAGCCAAGAATCGACTAGCGGGAGGAGAAGGGAGCAGTTCTTC. Protein product: CASSQESTSGRRREQFF.

The chain uses TRBV27 and TRBJ1-2; D is ambiguous. This CDR3 has 14 residues. The germline V and J ends were trimmed by 5 bases and 3 bases, with 13 bases remaining between them. CDR1 and CDR2 from the germline V gene are MNHEY and SMNVEV (reference sequence). CDR3 region: CASSTADLDYGYTF. Here the CDR3 DNA reads TGTGCCAGCAGTACAGCCGACCTGGACTATGGCTACACCTTC.

The J gene is TRBJ1-1, the V gene TRBV14; 7 bases map to TRBD1. V gave up 2 bases and J gave up 7 bases; unmatched junction bases: 7. The CDR3 contains 14 residues. The V gene's germline CDR1 is SGHDN and CDR2 FVKESK. In DNA form, the CDR3 reads TGTGCCAGCAGCCAAAACTCAAACAGGGGTGAAGCTTTCTTT. Its translation: CASSQNSNRGEAFF.

V usage is TRBV10-2 and J usage is TRBJ2-7; 7 nucleotides agree with TRBD2. The length of the CDR3 is 15 residues. V lost 3 bases to trimming and J lost 2 bases; unmatched junction nucleotides: 7. Germline-derived CDR1 and CDR2 are WSHSY and SAAADI. CDR3 coding DNA: TGCGCCAGCAGTGATGATCAGCGGGGACCCTACGAGCAGTACTTC. Amino acid sequence: CASSDDQRGPYEQYF.

V gene TRBV19 combines with J gene TRBJ1-5; 8 bases align to TRBD1. There are 13 residues in the CDR3. Germline lookup yields CDR1 LNHDA and CDR2 SQIVND (reference sequence). The J segment lost 2 bases and the V segment lost 10 bases, leaving 4 bases of the junction unmatched. The CDR3 DNA reads TGTGCCACTTCGACAGGGGGCAATCAGCCCCAGCATTTT. Translation: CATSTGGNQPQHF.

This clone has just one count. The gene calls are TRBV6-2 or TRBV6-3 and TRBJ1-1, with D possibly being TRBD1 (5 bases). The CDR3 totals 13 residues. Trimming took 3 bases from V and 3 from J, leaving 8 bases between them. Germline values: CDR1 MNHEY, CDR2 SVGEGT. The CDR3 is CASSYLGDTEAFF. The CDR3 bases are TGTGCCAGCAGTTATTTAGGGGACACTGAAGCTTTCTTT.

The gene calls are TRBV9 and TRBJ1-1; 7 bases agree with TRBD1. The CDR3 contains 15 residues. Trimming cost V 0 bases and J 0 bases; bases outside gene matches: 2. Germline V CDR1 and CDR2: SGDLS, YYNGEE. DNA of the CDR3: TGTGCCAGCAGCGTAGGGGACAGTCTGAACACTGAAGCTTTCTTT. Amino acid sequence: CASSVGDSLNTEAFF.

The CDR3 loop is CASSMGGTKNIQYF. In nucleotides, the CDR3 is TGTGCCAGCAGTATGGGGGGGACCAAAAACATTCAGTACTTC. This sequence joins TRBV6-2 or TRBV6-3 and TRBJ2-4; 7 positions match TRBD2. The CDR3 sequence is 14 residues long. Germline V gene lookup returns CDR1 MNHEY and CDR2 SVGEGT. The V gene end was trimmed by 5 bases and the J gene end by 2 bases; junction bases not matched to a gene: 3.

To note about this clone: Its ends do not fully match the called genes, so a read error is possible. The V gene is TRBV30, the J gene TRBJ1-2, with D unresolved. CDR3 length equals 12 residues. Germline V lookup: CDR1 GTSNPN, CDR2 SVGIG (reference sequence). CDR3 sequence reads: CAWSSGSYVYTF. The DNA for the CDR3 is TGTGCCTGGAGTTCAGGAAGCTATGTCTACACCTTC.

The chain is built from TRBV27 and TRBJ2-7; TRBD2 agrees at 7 bases. The junction had 5 bases not matched to a gene; V was cut back by 2 bases and J by 1 base. This CDR3 region has 15 residues. Germline V gene lookup returns CDR1 MNHEY and CDR2 SMNVEV (reference sequence). Here the CDR3 reads CASSLIGRLSYEQYF. The DNA for the CDR3 is TGTGCCAGCAGTTTAATCGGGAGGTTATCCTACGAGCAGTACTTC.

This clone was recorded once. The gene calls are TRBV20-1 and TRBJ2-7; 7 bases are shared with TRBD1. Germline V lookup: CDR1 DFQATT, CDR2 SNEGSKA (reference sequence). The V segment lost 6 bases and the J segment 6 bases; nucleotides outside the gene matches: 5. The CDR3 has 11 residues. CDR3 nucleotide sequence: TGCAGTGCACCTGGACAGGTCGAGCAGTACTTC. Its translation: CSAPGQVEQYF.

This sequence joins TRBV9 and TRBJ2-7, with TRBD2 matching 7 bases. The ends lost 0 bases at V and 2 bases at J; junction bases unmatched: 2. The germline CDR1 and CDR2 sequences are SGDLS and YYNGEE. This CDR3 region has 14 residues. CDR3 region: CASSVAGGPYEQYF. The DNA of the CDR3 is TGTGCCAGCAGCGTAGCGGGAGGCCCCTACGAGCAGTACTTC.

The chain carries TRBV19 and TRBJ2-1, with TRBD1 matching over 9 bases. CDR3 size: 13 residues. CDR1 is LNHDA, CDR2 SQIVND, per germline (reference sequence). V shed 4 bases and J 12 bases; nucleotides not matched to a gene: 7. DNA for the CDR3: TGTGCCAGTAGTAGCGGACAGGGGCATGTGCAGTTCTTC. Amino acid sequence: CASSSGQGHVQFF.

The J gene is TRBJ1-4, the V gene TRBV2; 10 bases match TRBD1. Germline-derived CDR1 and CDR2 are SNHLY and FYNNEI. Trimming at V came to 6 bases and at J to 0 bases, leaving 13 bases not matched to a gene. There are 19 residues in the CDR3. The CDR3 DNA reads as TGTGCCAGCAGGGGCAGGACAGGGGGGAAATATTCAACTAATGAAAAACTGTTTTTT. Translated, it gives CASRGRTGGKYSTNEKLFF. Complete variable domain (other parts from reference TRBV2 and TRBJ1-4): EPEVTQTPSHQVTQMGQEVILRCVPISNHLYFYWYRQILGQKVEFLVSFYNNEISEKSEIFDDQFSVERPDGSNFTLKIRSTKLEDSAMYFCASRGRTGGKYSTNEKLFFGSGTQLSVL.

This rearrangement joins TRBV12-3 or TRBV12-4 to TRBJ1-2, with a weak D call TRBD1 (5 bases). The CDR3 sequence is 13 residues long. Between the trimmed V and J ends, which lost 3 bases and 7 bases, there was a span of 12 bases. The CDR3 nucleotides are TGTGCCAGCAGTTTGGCAGGGTCCAGTGGCTACACCTTC. Translating it yields CASSLAGSSGYTF.